A selection of T cell receptor beta chains follows, all from one sample in a study of Graves' ophthalmopathy and Graves' hyperthyroidism. In TCRdb, the multiplex PCR reads were re-called with MiXCR into one record per CDR3 protein. The sample includes 150,000 to 200,000 distinct CDR3 sequences, 30% to 45% of them seen just once. The sample was peripheral blood. These receptors were obtained from a man aged 25 to 40 with Graves' ophthalmopathy. Each CDR3 is given with its conserved first and last residue. The D gene is left open where the match is weak. Clone size is given for some rows only: seen once, a few or many times, or a class if the clone is expanded.

CDR3 protein,CDR3 DNA,J gene,D gene,V gene,clone size
CASSIGREGGYTF,TGTGCCAGTAGTATCGGCAGGGAAGGTGGCTACACCTTC,TRBJ1-2,-,TRBV19,many
CASSRGGLYEQYF,TGTGCCAGCAGCCGCGGGGGGCTGTACGAGCAGTACTTC,TRBJ2-7,TRBD2,TRBV7-2,few
CASTRTSGSSYEQYF,TGTGCCAGCACCAGGACTAGCGGGAGTTCATACGAGCAGTACTTC,TRBJ2-7,TRBD2,TRBV6-1,-
CASGLRPGGAPSEQYF,TGTGCTAGTGGTTTGAGACCGGGGGGGGCCCCCTCCGAGCAGTACTTC,TRBJ2-7,TRBD2,TRBV12-5,many
CASSLSYPESPYQETQYF,TGTGCCAGCAGTTTATCGTACCCAGAATCACCATACCAAGAGACCCAGTACTTC,TRBJ2-5,-,TRBV28,many
CASSIRRATVDSPLHF,TGTGCCAGTAGTATCCGACGGGCCACAGTGGATTCACCCCTCCACTTT,TRBJ1-6,-,TRBV19,many
CASGGGDNQPQHF,TGTGCCTCCGGGGGGGGGGACAATCAGCCCCAGCATTTT,TRBJ1-5,-,TRBV30,many
CAIRVLGAGELFF,TGTGCCATCAGGGTCCTAGGGGCCGGGGAGCTGTTTTTT,TRBJ2-2,-,TRBV10-3,-
CAGSYSIGQAQETQYF,TGTGCCGGCAGTTACTCTATTGGGCAGGCCCAAGAGACCCAGTACTTC,TRBJ2-5,-,TRBV6-5,many
CASSYPGRLNGYTF,TGTGCCAGCAGCTACCCTGGACGTCTAAATGGCTACACCTTC,TRBJ1-2,-,TRBV6-2/TRBV6-3,many
CASSLGGSFYGYTF,TGTGCCAGCAGTTTAGGGGGGTCCTTCTATGGCTACACCTTC,TRBJ1-2,-,TRBV12-3/TRBV12-4,-
CASSSNRGRGPEQYF,TGTGCCAGCAGCTCCAACAGGGGGCGAGGCCCTGAGCAGTACTTC,TRBJ2-7,TRBD1,TRBV11-2,-
CVSSPQGSGELFF,TGTGTCAGCAGTCCGCAGGGGTCCGGGGAGCTGTTTTTT,TRBJ2-2,-,TRBV6-2/TRBV6-3,-
CASSYNGPEAFF,TGTGCCAGCAGTTACAATGGGCCTGAAGCTTTCTTT,TRBJ1-1,-,TRBV6-2/TRBV6-3,-
CASSRQGKGAYEQYF,TGTGCCAGCAGTCGACAGGGGAAAGGGGCCTACGAGCAGTACTTC,TRBJ2-7,TRBD1,TRBV28,many